This T cell receptor beta chain was retrieved from a study of blood T cell repertoires in COVID-19. Across the whole study: The United States, Italy and Spain supplied acute and convalescent COVID-19 samples.

The CDR3 consists of 14 residues. The germline gives CDR1 SQVTM, CDR2 ANQGSEA. The V and J ends lost 6 bases and 8 bases respectively, with 20 bases between them. Clones were read by immunoSEQ multiplex PCR, and TCRdb kept only the in-frame ones, dropping some. The table includes 210,000 or so clones, 83% detected once. A single count supports this clone. This chain links TRBV29-1 with TRBJ2-4; a weak D match, TRBD2 (7 bases). The sample was PBMCs or T cells enriched from blood (not recorded which). The receptor was derived from a woman aged 50 to 60 who had been exposed to COVID-19. DNA of the CDR3: TGCAGCGTCCCTCCGGAGGGAGGGGGGGACATTCAGTACTTC. It translates to CSVPPEGGGDIQYF. The full variable domain, in which reference TRBV29-1 and TRBJ2-4 provide the parts outside the CDR3, is SAVISQKPSRDICQRGTSLTIQCQVDSQVTMMFWYRQQPGQSLTLIATANQGSEATYESGFVIDKFPISRPNLTFSTLTVSNMSPEDSSIYLCSVPPEGGGDIQYFGAGTRLSVL.